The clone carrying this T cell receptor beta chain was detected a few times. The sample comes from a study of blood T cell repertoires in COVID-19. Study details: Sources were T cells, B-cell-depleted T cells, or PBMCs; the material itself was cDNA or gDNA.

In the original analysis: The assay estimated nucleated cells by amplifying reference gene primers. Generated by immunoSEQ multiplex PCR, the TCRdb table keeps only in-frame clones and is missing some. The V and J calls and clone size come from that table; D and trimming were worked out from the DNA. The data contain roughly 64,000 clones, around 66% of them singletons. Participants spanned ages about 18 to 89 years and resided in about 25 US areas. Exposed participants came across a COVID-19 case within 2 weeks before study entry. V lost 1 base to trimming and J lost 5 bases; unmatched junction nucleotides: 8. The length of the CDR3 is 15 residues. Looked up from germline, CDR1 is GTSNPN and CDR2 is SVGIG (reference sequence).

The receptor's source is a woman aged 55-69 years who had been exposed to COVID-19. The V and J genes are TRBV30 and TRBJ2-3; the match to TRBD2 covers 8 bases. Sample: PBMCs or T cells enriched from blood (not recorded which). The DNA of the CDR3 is TGTGCCTGGAGTGAAGGGTTGGCGGGAGGAGATACGCAGTATTTT. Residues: CAWSEGLAGGDTQYF.